This T cell receptor beta chain was documented in a study of blood T cell repertoires in COVID-19. About the research overall: Acute-phase and convalescent COVID-19 samples originated in the United States, Italy and Spain. Sample material is recorded as cDNA or gDNA derived from T cells, B-cell-depleted T cells, or PBMCs.

Source study methods: Amplifying reference gene primers gave estimates of nucleated cell counts. Method: immunoSEQ multiplex PCR; TCRdb's copy keeps in-frame clones and lacks some. That table is the source of V, J and clone size, and D and trimming were worked out from the DNA. The sample has 55,000 to 70,000 clones; more than 60% are singletons. The CDR3 contains 14 residues. CDR1 and CDR2 from the germline V gene are SGHTA and FQGNSA. V was pared by 5 bases and J by 2 bases, with 12 bases between. The chain couples TRBV7-2 to TRBJ1-2, with D possibly being TRBD1 (6 bases). The sequence derives from a human donor in a cohort sampled during active COVID-19. Sequenced sample: peripheral blood. The CDR3 DNA reads as TGTGCCAGCAGCCTCGCAGGGGTAAACTATGGCTACACCTTC. As protein: CASSLAGVNYGYTF.